This TCR beta chain was captured by sequencing in a study of blood T cell repertoires in COVID-19. The wider study: PBMCs, B-cell-depleted T cells, or T cells provided the cDNA or gDNA that made up the material.

Enrolment of Seattle patients took place during active infection, and they were followed longitudinally. Germline assignment: CDR1 LNHDA and CDR2 SQIVND (reference sequence). The CDR3 has 13 residues. Trimming pared 5 bases from V and 9 bases from J, leaving 11 bases between. The table lists this clone with a few counts. As handled by the study authors: Nucleated cell counts were estimated from reference gene primer amplification. Clones were sequenced by immunoSEQ multiplex PCR, and TCRdb holds only the in-frame ones, with some missing. V and J calls and clone size are those listed in that table; D and trimming were worked out from the DNA. The sample carries some 110,000 clones, about three quarters recorded once.

The receptor's source is an elderly man with COVID-19, enrolled during active disease. Sequencing was done on a sample of peripheral blood. V gene TRBV19 combines with J gene TRBJ1-6; no firm D call. CDR3 DNA: TGTGCCAGTAGTGCTACAGAAAGTTCACCCCTCCACTTT. Translated, it gives CASSATESSPLHF.